The clone carrying this T cell receptor (beta chain) was observed a handful of times. Its antigen is not known. The sequenced fragment ends 3 residues before the CDR3 boundary, so the rest is inferred from the germline J gene. The sample is drawn from a study of T cell clonality in common variable immunodeficiency. V was pared by 3 bases and J by 1 base, with 4 bases between. This CDR3 spans 11 amino acids. Germline V gives CDR1 DFQATT, CDR2 SNEGSKA (reference sequence). Reduced serum IgG, IgA and/or IgM plus specific antibody deficiency defined CVID. Only in-frame clones appear in the TCRdb table, and some are missing; sequencing was by immunoSEQ multiplex PCR. The sample yields some 25,000 clones, without any singletons. Broader study findings: Fewer deletions and N-nucleotide insertions were reportedly seen in common variable immunodeficiency TCR beta sequences.

This clonotype was sampled from a human donor with common variable immunodeficiency. The sequencing sample was made of peripheral blood mononuclear cells. The V and J genes are TRBV20-1 and TRBJ2-7; no definite D call. The CDR3 reads CSASPSYEQYF. The sequenced part of the CDR3 DNA is TGCAGTGCTAGCCCTTCCTACGAG.